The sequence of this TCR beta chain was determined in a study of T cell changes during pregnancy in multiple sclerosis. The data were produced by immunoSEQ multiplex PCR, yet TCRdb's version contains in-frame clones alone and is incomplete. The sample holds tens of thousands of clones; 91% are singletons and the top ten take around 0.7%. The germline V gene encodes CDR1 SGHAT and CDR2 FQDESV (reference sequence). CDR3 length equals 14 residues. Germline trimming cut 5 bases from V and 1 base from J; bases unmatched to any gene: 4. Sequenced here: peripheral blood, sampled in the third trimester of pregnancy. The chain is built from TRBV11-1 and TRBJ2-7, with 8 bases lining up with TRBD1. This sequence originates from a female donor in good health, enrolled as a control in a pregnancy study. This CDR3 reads CASSRTGPSYEQYF. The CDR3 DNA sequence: TGTGCCAGCAGCCGGACAGGGCCATCCTACGAGCAGTACTTC.